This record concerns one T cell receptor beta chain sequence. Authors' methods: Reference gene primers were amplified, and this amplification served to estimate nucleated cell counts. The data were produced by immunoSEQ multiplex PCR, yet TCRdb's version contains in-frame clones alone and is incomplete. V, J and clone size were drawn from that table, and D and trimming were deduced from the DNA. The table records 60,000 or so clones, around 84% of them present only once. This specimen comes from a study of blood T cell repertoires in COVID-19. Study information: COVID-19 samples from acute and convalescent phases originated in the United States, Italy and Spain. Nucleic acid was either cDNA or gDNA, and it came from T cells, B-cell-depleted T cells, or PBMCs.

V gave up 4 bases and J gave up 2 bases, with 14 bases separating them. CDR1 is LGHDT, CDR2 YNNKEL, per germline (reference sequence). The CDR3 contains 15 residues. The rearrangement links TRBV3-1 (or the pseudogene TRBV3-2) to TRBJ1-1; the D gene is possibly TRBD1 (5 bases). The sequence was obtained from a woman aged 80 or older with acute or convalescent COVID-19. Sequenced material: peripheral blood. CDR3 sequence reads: CASSRTRVDNTEAFF. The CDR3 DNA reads TGTGCCAGCAGCCGGACCAGGGTCGATAACACTGAAGCTTTCTTT.